This T cell receptor (beta chain) is from a study of blood T cell repertoires in COVID-19. The wider study: PBMCs, B-cell-depleted T cells, or T cells provided the cDNA or gDNA that made up the material.

Original handling: Reference gene primer amplification gave estimated nucleated cell counts. Produced via immunoSEQ multiplex PCR; TCRdb's table is partial and in-frame only. V and J calls and clone size are copied from that table; D and trimming were computed from the DNA. Among over 60,000 clones listed, over 85% were seen once. Deletions cut 6 bases from V and 2 bases from J, with 10 bases between. Germline CDR1 is MGHDK and CDR2 is SYGVNS. The CDR3 runs to 13 residues. The genes are TRBV25-1 and TRBJ2-5; D may be TRBD1 (6 bases). The TCR originated in a woman over 75 with active or convalescent COVID-19. What was sequenced was peripheral blood. CDR3 coding DNA: TGTGCCAGCAGAGGACAGCCGCAAGAGACCCAGTACTTC. This encodes CASRGQPQETQYF.